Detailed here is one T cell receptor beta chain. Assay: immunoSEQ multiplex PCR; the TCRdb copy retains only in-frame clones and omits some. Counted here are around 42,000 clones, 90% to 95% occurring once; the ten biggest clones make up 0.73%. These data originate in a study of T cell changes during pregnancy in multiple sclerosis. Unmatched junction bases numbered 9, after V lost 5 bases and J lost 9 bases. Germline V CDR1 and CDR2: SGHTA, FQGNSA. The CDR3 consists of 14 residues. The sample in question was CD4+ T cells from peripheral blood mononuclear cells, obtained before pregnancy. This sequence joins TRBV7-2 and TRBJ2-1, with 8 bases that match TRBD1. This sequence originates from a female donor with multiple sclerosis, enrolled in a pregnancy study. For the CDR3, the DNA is TGTGCCAGCAGCCCAAGGACAGGGTCAGGTGAGCAGTTCTTC. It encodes CASSPRTGSGEQFF.